Listed below are T cell receptor beta chains from one sample, sequenced in a study of blood T cell repertoires in COVID-19. The repertoire was sequenced with immunoSEQ multiplex PCR; TCRdb's copy has only in-frame clones and lacks some. The data show 200,000 to 250,000 clones, with around 84% seen just once and 4.5% to 6% held by the top ten. Input material: peripheral blood. These receptors were taken from a woman aged 55-70 years who had recovered from COVID-19. Both conserved end residues are part of each CDR3. D genes are given only for firm matches. Rows may omit the clone size; those that give it use once, few, many or a size class.

CDR3 length	clone size	V gene	D gene	J gene	CDR3 protein	CDR3 DNA
14	few	TRBV5-1	NA	TRBJ1-1	CASSSQGVDTEAFF	TGCGCCAGCAGCTCCCAAGGGGTCGATACTGAAGCTTTCTTT
15	NA	TRBV2	TRBD2	TRBJ2-3	CASSEEAGGTDTQYF	TGTGCCAGCAGTGAAGAAGCGGGGGGGACAGATACGCAGTATTTT
14	NA	TRBV2	TRBD1	TRBJ2-7	CASSGGQGSYEQYF	TGTGCCAGCAGTGGTGGACAGGGATCCTACGAGCAGTACTTC
14	NA	TRBV27	TRBD2	TRBJ2-7	CASSVGTSAYEQYF	TGTGCCAGCAGCGTTGGGACTAGCGCCTACGAGCAGTACTTC
14	NA	TRBV18	NA	TRBJ2-7	CASSRDRDYYEQYF	TGTGCCAGCTCACGAGACAGAGATTATTACGAGCAGTACTTC
15	NA	TRBV30	TRBD1	TRBJ1-5	CAWRKQGDSNQPQHF	TGTGCCTGGAGAAAACAGGGGGACAGCAATCAGCCCCAGCATTTT
16	NA	TRBV5-5	TRBD1	TRBJ1-2	CASSLVPGQGGYGYTF	TGTGCCAGCAGTCTAGTCCCGGGACAGGGGGGTTACGGCTACACCTTC
15	NA	TRBV14	TRBD1	TRBJ1-1	CASSPWTGADTEAFF	TGTGCCAGCAGCCCTTGGACAGGGGCGGATACTGAAGCTTTCTTT
14	NA	TRBV7-2	NA	TRBJ1-1	CASSRTPQNTEAFF	TGTGCCAGCAGCCGGACACCGCAGAACACTGAAGCTTTCTTT
15	NA	TRBV7-2	NA	TRBJ1-1	CASSLFRGGNTEAFF	TGTGCCAGCAGCTTATTCAGGGGCGGGAACACTGAAGCTTTCTTT
13	NA	TRBV18	NA	TRBJ2-1	CASSSQEGNEQFF	TGTGCCAGCTCATCCCAGGAAGGTAATGAGCAGTTCTTC
15	NA	TRBV11-2	NA	TRBJ1-6	CASSLEQGLNSPLHF	TGTGCCAGCAGCTTAGAACAGGGCCTGAATTCACCCCTCCACTTT
15	NA	TRBV7-3	NA	TRBJ2-3	CASSSYPRGTDTQYF	TGTGCCAGCAGCTCCTACCCCCGGGGGACAGATACGCAGTATTTT
12	NA	TRBV7-4	TRBD1	TRBJ1-2	CASSEQGYGYTF	TGTGCCAGCAGCGAACAGGGGTATGGCTACACCTTC